The sequence of this T cell receptor (beta chain) was determined in a study of identical twins. Study-wide points: Insertions were reduced in abundant cord blood beta clonotypes but not in memory repertoires. Cross-sectional statistical analysis, not tracking of the same donors, underpinned the conclusions.

Ten or more counts support this clonotype. Its target is not known. TCRdb analysed the 5' RACE reads with MiXCR anew, one entry per CDR3 protein. The sample has around 240,000 distinct CDR3 sequences; approximately 7% are singletons. Trimming took off 2 bases at V and 3 bases at J, with 8 bases between the two ends. CDR3 length equals 13 residues. The same data also went into a second study, on yellow fever vaccine responses in identical twins.

The receptor was derived from a woman aged 18-29 years in good health. This chain links TRBV12-3 or TRBV12-4 with TRBJ2-7; D ambiguous. Sequenced: memory (CD45RO+) T cells sorted from blood. This chain's CDR3 is CASSLIADYEQYV. In DNA, the CDR3 is TGTGCCAGCAGTTTAATCGCTGACTACGAGCAGTACGTC.